Described below is a single T cell receptor beta chain sequence and its context. Assay used: immunoSEQ multiplex PCR; TCRdb lists only in-frame clones, some missing. The sample lists about 15,000 clones; roughly 70% were seen once. This record comes from a study of T cell repertoires in ileal Crohn's disease. V trimming: 3 bases; J trimming: 2 bases; junction bases outside the gene matches: 13. The CDR3 has 18 residues. CDR1 is SNHLY, CDR2 FYNNEI, per germline. The V call is TRBV2, the J call TRBJ2-3; 8 bases align to TRBD2. The sequenced sample consisted of ileal tissue. This receptor was taken from an adult with Crohn's disease. CDR3 DNA sequence: TGTGCCAGCAGTGACGGAGCGGGGGCCCGAGGGTACACAGATACGCAGTATTTT. Residues: CASSDGAGARGYTDTQYF. Drawing the rest from reference TRBV2 and TRBJ2-3, the complete variable domain is EPEVTQTPSHQVTQMGQEVILRCVPISNHLYFYWYRQILGQKVEFLVSFYNNEISEKSEIFDDQFSVERPDGSNFTLKIRSTKLEDSAMYFCASSDGAGARGYTDTQYFGPGTRLTVL.